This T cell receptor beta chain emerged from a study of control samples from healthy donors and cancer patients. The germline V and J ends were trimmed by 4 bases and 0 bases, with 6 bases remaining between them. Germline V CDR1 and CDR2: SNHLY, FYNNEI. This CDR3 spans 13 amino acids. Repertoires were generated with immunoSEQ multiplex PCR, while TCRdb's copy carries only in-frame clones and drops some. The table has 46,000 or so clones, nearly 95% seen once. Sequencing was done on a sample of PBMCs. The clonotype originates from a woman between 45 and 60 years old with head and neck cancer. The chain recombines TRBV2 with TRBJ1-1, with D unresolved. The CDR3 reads CASSGQMNTEAFF. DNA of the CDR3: TGTGCCAGCAGTGGGCAGATGAACACTGAAGCTTTCTTT.